One and the same sample provided the 15 T cell receptor beta chains below, sequenced in a study of regulatory T cells in long-lasting Graves disease. Time point given: newly diagnosed GD, antithyroid drugs for less than 3 months. After RNA was extracted from PBMCs, the TCR library was made from it. Relying on iRepertoire HTBI primers and Arm-PCR of CDR3 regions, the team built TCR beta libraries. TCRdb re-called the multiplex PCR reads through MiXCR, storing one row per CDR3 protein. The sample has 400,000 to 550,000 distinct CDR3 sequences, 15% to 20% seen once. The sample also formed part of further work on T cells in Graves' hyperthyroidism and ophthalmopathy.

The sequenced sample was peripheral blood mononuclear cells (PBMCs), obtained at new diagnosis, from a patient treated with antithyroid drugs. These receptors were collected from a woman aged 18 to 35 with Graves disease.

This clonotype was seen many times. This chain joins TRBV20-1 and TRBJ2-2; D gene uncertain. The germline CDR1 and CDR2 sequences are DFQATT and SNEGSKA (reference sequence). Trimming removed 3 bases from V and 6 bases from J, with 11 bases in between. This CDR3 contains 13 residues. The CDR3 here is CSASLPGAGELFF. CDR3 coding DNA: TGCAGTGCTAGCCTCCCTGGGGCCGGGGAGCTGTTTTTT.

This clonotype was found many times. The chain uses TRBV7-9 and TRBJ2-3; D could derive from TRBD1 or TRBD2 (5 bases each). Trimming removed 4 bases at V and 2 bases at J, with 16 bases between. The V gene's germline CDR1 is SEHNR and CDR2 FQNEAQ (reference sequence). The CDR3 runs to 16 residues. CDR3 sequence: CASSSRGTTSTDTQYF. As DNA, the CDR3 is TGTGCCAGCAGCTCTAGAGGGACCACTTCCACAGATACGCAGTATTTT.

This clonotype appeared a few times. The chain carries TRBV28 and TRBJ1-2; TRBD1 aligns across 9 bases. This CDR3 spans 14 amino acids. Trimming removed 5 bases from V and 8 bases from J; junction bases left unmatched: 9. CDR1 is MDHEN and CDR2 is SYDVKM in the germline V gene. CDR3 nucleotide sequence: TGTGCCAGCAGTATCAGGACAGGGGCCGTAGGCTACACCTTC. It is translated as CASSIRTGAVGYTF.

J is TRBJ2-4 and V is TRBV11-2; unclear D gene. Germline CDR1 and CDR2: SGHAT and FQNNGV. V lost 8 bases and J lost 7, with 9 bases in between. This CDR3 is 11 amino acids long. CDR3 residues: CASGFGNIQYF. The CDR3 coding sequence is TGTGCCAGCGGGTTTGGGAACATTCAGTACTTC.

At least ten counts were recorded for this clonotype. V is TRBV28 and J is TRBJ1-2; possibly TRBD1 for D (5 bases). Trimming pared 1 base from V and 8 bases from J, leaving 17 bases between. CDR1 is MDHEN, CDR2 SYDVKM, per germline. The CDR3 contains 15 residues. This chain's CDR3 is CASSLFLTAMGGYTF. CDR3 nucleotide sequence: TGTGCCAGCAGTTTATTCCTGACAGCTATGGGAGGCTACACCTTC.

This rearrangement joins TRBV7-3 to TRBJ2-3, with D perhaps TRBD1 (5 bases). This CDR3 has 15 amino acids. V dropped 0 bases and J dropped 5 bases, with 12 bases sitting between them. The germline gives CDR1 SGHTA, CDR2 FQGTGA. Here the CDR3 DNA reads TGTGCCAGCAGCTTAACCAAGGAAAGGGGAGATACGCAGTATTTT. Protein: CASSLTKERGDTQYF.

The genes are TRBV13 and TRBJ2-2, with unresolved D. V gave up 5 bases and J gave up 2 bases, with 9 bases separating them. This CDR3 has 14 residues. The germline CDR1 and CDR2 sequences are PRHDT and FYEKMQ (reference sequence). For the CDR3, the DNA is TGTGCCAGCAGCCTTCAGGATAACACCGGGGAGCTGTTTTTT. Translation: CASSLQDNTGELFF.

At least ten counts were recorded for this clonotype. The gene calls are TRBV6-6 and TRBJ2-5; D might be TRBD1 or TRBD2, each matching 5 bases. Trimming cost V 0 bases and J 2 bases, with 13 bases left between them. The CDR3 extends over 16 amino acids. Germline V gene lookup returns CDR1 MNHNY and CDR2 SVGAGI (reference sequence). The CDR3: CASSYSARDAQETQYF. In DNA form, the CDR3 reads TGTGCCAGCAGTTACTCGGCGAGGGACGCTCAAGAGACCCAGTACTTC.

This clonotype showed up many times. This chain links TRBV10-3 with TRBJ1-1; D remains ambiguous. Trimming stripped 8 bases from V and 1 base from J, with 17 bases between. Per the germline V gene, CDR1 is ENHRY and CDR2 is SYGVKD. The CDR3 loop spans 15 amino acids. CDR3: CAIGFTDRGNTEAFF. CDR3 DNA: TGTGCCATCGGCTTTACCGACCGTGGGAACACTGAAGCTTTCTTT.

The chain carries TRBV6-5 and TRBJ1-5; perhaps TRBD1 as D (6 bases). Between the trimmed V and J ends, which lost 0 bases and 2 bases, there was a span of 23 bases. The CDR3 extends over 20 amino acids. Germline lookup yields CDR1 MNHEY and CDR2 SVGAGI. CDR3 loop: CASSYSIGGQLLEGNQPQHF. CDR3 in DNA: TGTGCCAGCAGTTACTCGATTGGTGGACAGCTACTTGAGGGCAATCAGCCCCAGCATTTT.

As regards this clonotype: A far larger clone is only one base removed, so a read error is likely. The gene calls are TRBV28 and TRBJ2-3; 7 nucleotides line up with TRBD1. The DNA matches TRBJ2-1 better at its end, which makes the J call doubtful. This CDR3 spans 16 amino acids. The V gene's germline CDR1 is MDHEN and CDR2 SYDVKM. The CDR3 bases are TGTGCCAGCAGTCGACTACAGGGGAAAAATCCCTACGAGCAGTTCTTC. Its translation is CASSRLQGKNPYEQFF.

This clonotype showed up many times. The chain is built from TRBV7-9 and TRBJ2-7, with D unclear. The germline V gene has CDR1 SEHNR and CDR2 FQNEAQ (reference sequence). This CDR3 region has 13 residues. The germline V and J ends were trimmed by 1 base and 3 bases, with 7 bases remaining between them. Here the CDR3 reads CASSLGDNYEQYF. CDR3 in DNA: TGTGCCAGCAGCTTAGGAGACAACTACGAGCAGTACTTC.

This clonotype was seen a handful of times. CDR3 DNA: TGCAGCGTTGAAAAGGGGTTGGGTTCGACCGGGGAGCTGTTTTTT. Translating it yields CSVEKGLGSTGELFF. The chain joins TRBV29-1 to TRBJ2-2, with TRBD1 as a possible D gene (5 bases). V lost 2 bases, J lost 5 bases, and 15 bases lay in between. CDR1 is SQVTM and CDR2 is ANQGSEA in the germline V gene. CDR3 length equals 15 residues.

This clonotype was counted many times. The gene calls are TRBV28 and TRBJ2-7, with TRBD2 matching 10 bases. The CDR3 length is 15 residues. Germline V lookup: CDR1 MDHEN, CDR2 SYDVKM. Unmatched junction bases numbered 10, after V lost 8 bases and J lost 3 bases. CDR3 region: CASEVSSGRGYEQYF. The CDR3 DNA is TGTGCCAGCGAGGTCTCTAGCGGGAGAGGCTACGAGCAGTACTTC.

This clonotype was counted many times. This chain joins TRBV12-3 or TRBV12-4 and TRBJ2-5; D may be TRBD1 (6 bases). Trimming cost V 5 bases and J 7 bases, with 17 bases left between them. The CDR3 has 14 residues. Here the CDR3 reads CASSRDILRGTQYF. The CDR3 region has the DNA TGTGCCAGCAGTCGGGACATCCTGCGAGGGACCCAGTACTTC.